The clone carrying this T cell receptor beta chain was picked up a small number of times. What it binds is not known. The entry originates in a study of beta chain features in type 1 diabetes. Across the whole study: Cells sorted and examined across all samples totaled approximately 100,000,000. Overall study results and limits: Researchers report that Type 1 diabetes patients had moderately but significantly shorter TCRB CDR3s across all four CD4+ subsets.

A heparinised blood draw that averaged approximately 120 mL was obtained once from each donor. The CDR3 is 15 amino acids. Germline lookup yields CDR1 ENHRY and CDR2 SYGVKD. The germline V and J ends were trimmed by 5 bases and 1 base, with 11 bases remaining between them. What was sequenced were expressed TCRB transcripts, since all of the isolated RNA had been reverse transcribed. Sequencing used immunoSEQ multiplex PCR; TCRdb keeps in-frame clones, though not all of them. The sample has 300,000 to 350,000 clones, 9.3% seen once. The chain joins TRBV10-3 to TRBJ1-4; D possibly corresponds to TRBD1 (5 bases). This TCR derives from a man between 25 and 39 years old with type 1 diabetes. Sequenced sample: central memory CD4+ T cells from blood. The CDR3 DNA reads as TGTGCCATCAGTCCAGGGAAAGGAACTAATGAAAAACTGTTTTTT. This encodes CAISPGKGTNEKLFF.